The clone carrying this T cell receptor (beta chain) was found a few times. This specimen comes from a study of early T cells in non-severe SARS-CoV-2 infection. Study information: Sequencing of unsorted whole blood was done on bulk RNA, leaving chains unpaired.

TCRdb reprocessed the 5' RACE reads via MiXCR and lists one record per CDR3 protein. Of some 81,000 distinct CDR3 sequences listed, approximately 15% are singletons. Trimming left V 6 bases short and J 6 bases short, with 14 bases between. CDR1 and CDR2 from the germline V gene are KGHDR and SFDVKD. This CDR3 has 14 amino acids. The TCR was taken from an adult who was a healthcare worker with PCR-confirmed SARS-CoV-2 infection or an uninfected control (not recorded which). The chain links TRBV24-1 to TRBJ2-1; D perhaps matches TRBD1 (5 bases). Sequences were obtained from whole blood. CDR3 DNA sequence: TGTGCCACCAGTACGAGGACAAGAGGCAATGAGCAGTTCTTC. It encodes CATSTRTRGNEQFF.